This entry describes one T cell receptor beta chain. What it recognizes is unknown. These data come from a study of T cell responses to AZD1222 COVID-19 vaccine. About the study: Analyses pooled second doses at about 4 or about 12 weeks. Findings and limits, study-wide: Nearly half of the spike-specific TCRs reportedly recognize variant regions that carry no mutations.

This CDR3 is built from 15 residues. V lost 1 base and J lost 2; bases outside the gene matches: 2. Germline CDR1 and CDR2: LGHNA and YNFKEQ. Produced via immunoSEQ multiplex PCR; TCRdb's table is partial and in-frame only. The table records roughly 150,000 clones, roughly 88% of them present only once. The sequences come from peripheral blood, collected on day 0 of AZD1222 vaccination. The receptor was isolated from an adult in good health. The chain recombines TRBV4-2 with TRBJ2-7; 10 nucleotides align to TRBD2. The CDR3 protein is CASSQGAGGTYEQYF. The CDR3 DNA reads as TGTGCCAGCAGCCAAGGAGCGGGAGGGACCTACGAGCAGTACTTC.